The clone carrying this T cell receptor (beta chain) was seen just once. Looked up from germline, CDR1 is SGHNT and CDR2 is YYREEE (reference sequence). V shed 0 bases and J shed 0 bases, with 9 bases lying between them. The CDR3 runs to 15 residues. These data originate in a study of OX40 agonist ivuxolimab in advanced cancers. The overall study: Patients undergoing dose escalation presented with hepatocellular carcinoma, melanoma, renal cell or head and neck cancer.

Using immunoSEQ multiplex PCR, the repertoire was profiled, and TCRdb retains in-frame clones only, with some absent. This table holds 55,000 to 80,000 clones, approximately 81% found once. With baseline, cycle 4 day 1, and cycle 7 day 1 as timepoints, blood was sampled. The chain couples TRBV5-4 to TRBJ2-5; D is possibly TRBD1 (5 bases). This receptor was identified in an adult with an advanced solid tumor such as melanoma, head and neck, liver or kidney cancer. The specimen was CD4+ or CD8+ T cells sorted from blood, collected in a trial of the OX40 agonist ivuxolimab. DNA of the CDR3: TGTGCCAGCAGCTTGGCCCCAGGGAACCAAGAGACCCAGTACTTC. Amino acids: CASSLAPGNQETQYF.